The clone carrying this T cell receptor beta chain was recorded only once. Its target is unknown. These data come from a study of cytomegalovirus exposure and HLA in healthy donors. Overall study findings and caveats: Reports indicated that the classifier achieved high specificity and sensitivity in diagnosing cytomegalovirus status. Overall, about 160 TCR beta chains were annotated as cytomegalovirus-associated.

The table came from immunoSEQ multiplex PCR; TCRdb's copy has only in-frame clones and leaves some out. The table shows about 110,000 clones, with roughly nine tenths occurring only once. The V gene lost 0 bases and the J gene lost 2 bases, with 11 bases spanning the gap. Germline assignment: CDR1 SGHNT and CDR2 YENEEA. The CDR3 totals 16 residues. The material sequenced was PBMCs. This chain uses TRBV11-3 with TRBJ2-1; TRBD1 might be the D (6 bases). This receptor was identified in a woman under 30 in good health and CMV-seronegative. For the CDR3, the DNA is TGTGCCAGCAGCTTAGATTCAGGGGTTACCTACAATGAGCAGTTCTTC. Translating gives CASSLDSGVTYNEQFF.